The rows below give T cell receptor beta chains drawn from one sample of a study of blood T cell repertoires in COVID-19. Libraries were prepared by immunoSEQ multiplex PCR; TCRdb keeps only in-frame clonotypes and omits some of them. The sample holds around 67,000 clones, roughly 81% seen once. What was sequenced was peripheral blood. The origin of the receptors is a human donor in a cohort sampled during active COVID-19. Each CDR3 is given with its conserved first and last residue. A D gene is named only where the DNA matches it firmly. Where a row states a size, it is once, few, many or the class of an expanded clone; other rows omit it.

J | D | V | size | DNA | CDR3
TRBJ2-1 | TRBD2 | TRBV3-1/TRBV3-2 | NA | TGTGCCAGCAGCCGCACTAGCGGGAAATACAATGAGCAGTTCTTC | CASSRTSGKYNEQFF
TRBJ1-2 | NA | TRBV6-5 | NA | TGTGCCAGTAGACAGTCCTCCTATGGCTACACCTTC | CASRQSSYGYTF
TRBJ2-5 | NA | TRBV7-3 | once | TGTGCCAGCAGCCGATTTTATCGGGAGACCCAGTACTTC | CASSRFYRETQYF
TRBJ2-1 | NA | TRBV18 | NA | TGTGCCAGCTCACCACCGGTTCGACTTAGCTCCTACAATGAGCAGTTCTTC | CASSPPVRLSSYNEQFF
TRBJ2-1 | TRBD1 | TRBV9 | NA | TGTGCCAGCAGCGCCTACGGGACAGGGGGCGCGGATGAGCAGTTCTTC | CASSAYGTGGADEQFF
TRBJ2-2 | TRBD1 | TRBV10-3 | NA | TGTGCCATCAGTGCCTTCACTAACAGGGGGCAGTACACCGGGGAGCTGTTTTTT | CAISAFTNRGQYTGELFF
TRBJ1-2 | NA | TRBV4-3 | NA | TGCGCCAGCAGTCCAACGAGCAGGGAAGGGGATGGCTACACCTTC | CASSPTSREGDGYTF
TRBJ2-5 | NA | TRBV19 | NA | TGTGCCAGTAGTATAGGGGTTGGCGCGGGGGAGACCCAGTACTTC | CASSIGVGAGETQYF
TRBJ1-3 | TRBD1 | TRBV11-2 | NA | TGTGCCAGCAGCCCCATCAGGGGGCCCGCTGGAAACACCATATATTTT | CASSPIRGPAGNTIYF
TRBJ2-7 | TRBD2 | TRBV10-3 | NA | TGTGCCACCGGGAGGACTACCTCTTCGGGAGAGCAGTACTTC | CATGRTTSSGEQYF